A single sample gave rise to the 11 T cell receptor beta chains below, sequenced in a study of CD4 and CD8 cells across lung adenocarcinoma regions. MiXCR, run by TCRdb on the PCR reads, gives a single entry per CDR3 protein. The table includes about 16,000 distinct CDR3 sequences, under 70% detected once. Material for sequencing was CD8+ T cells from the center of a lung tumor. All receptors come from a female donor with lung adenocarcinoma. The CD4 and CD8 labels of this study may be unreliable.

V is TRBV9 and J is TRBJ2-5, with a possible D match to TRBD2 (6 bases). Germline V gene data show CDR1 as SGDLS and CDR2 as YYNGEE. Trimming stripped 3 bases from V and 9 bases from J, with 21 bases between. The CDR3 runs 15 residues. CDR3 in DNA: TGTGCCAGCAGCGCCGGCGGGGCAGAGGGTACGGCCCAGTACTTC. Translating it yields CASSAGGAEGTAQYF.

The J gene is TRBJ2-4, the V gene TRBV25-1; 8 bases are a match to TRBD2. The closer fit of TRBJ2-5 to the DNA end suggests the J call may be wrong. The CDR3 has 14 amino acids. Germline CDR1 reads MGHDK; CDR2 reads SYGVNS. This chain's CDR3 is CAGSGGRRQETQYF. DNA of the CDR3: TGTGCCGGGAGCGGGGGCCGACGACAAGAGACCCAGTACTTC.

Ten or more counts support this clonotype. V and J are TRBV6-5 and TRBJ2-2; D gene unclear. The V gene's germline CDR1 is MNHEY and CDR2 SVGAGI. The CDR3 has 14 residues. V shed 1 base and J shed 8 bases, with 11 bases lying between them. The CDR3 loop is CASSYLPHGGELFF. The CDR3 DNA is TGTGCCAGCAGTTACTTGCCTCATGGTGGGGAGCTGTTTTTT.

In its sample, this clonotype ranks as medium-sized. The V and J genes are TRBV6-5 and TRBJ2-1, with 8 bases identical to TRBD1. V was pared by 4 bases and J by 0 bases, with 2 bases of the junction left unmatched. The CDR3 length is 15 residues. From germline, CDR1 is MNHEY and CDR2 SVGAGI. This CDR3 reads CASSSTGASYNEQFF. The CDR3, as DNA: TGTGCCAGCAGTTCGACAGGGGCCTCCTACAATGAGCAGTTCTTC.

The chain uses TRBV6-4 and TRBJ2-1; 7 bases match TRBD1. The DNA end favors TRBJ2-5, so the J call may be wrong. Germline V lookup: CDR1 MRHNA, CDR2 SNTAGT. The CDR3 spans 16 residues. The CDR3 loop is CASIPRGGRYLETQYF. CDR3 sequence (DNA): TGTGCCAGCATCCCGAGAGGGGGCCGTTATCTAGAGACCCAGTACTTC.

A word on this clonotype: The junction and the germline gene differ at one end; a read error may be behind it. The rearrangement uses TRBV30 and TRBJ2-5; D not certain. This CDR3 is built from 23 residues. Germline V lookup: CDR1 GTSNPN, CDR2 SVGIG (reference sequence). CDR3 amino acids: CAWPQLLSLLQIPWSLEHAKVHW. In DNA, the CDR3 is TGTGCCTGGCCTCAACTTCTTTCTTTACTCCAGATTCCTTGGAGCCTTGAACATGCTAAAGTACACTGG. The full variable domain, with the rest looked up from reference TRBV30 and TRBJ2-5, is SQTIHQWPATLVQPVGSPLSLECTVEGTSNPNLYWYRQAAGRGLQLLFYSVGIGQISSEVPQNLSASRPQDRQFILSSKKLLLSDSGFYLCAWPQLLSLLQIPWSLEHAKVHWGPGTRLLVL.

This clonotype has ten or more counts. The chain links TRBV6-1 to TRBJ2-3; D ambiguous. From germline, CDR1 is MNHNS and CDR2 SASEGT. V was pared by 7 bases and J by 2 bases, with 7 bases between. The CDR3 runs 12 residues. Here the CDR3 reads CASKGSTDTQYF. CDR3 nucleotides: TGTGCCAGCAAAGGATCCACAGATACGCAGTATTTT.

This chain uses TRBV27 with TRBJ2-5; D is unresolved. The J call may be mistaken, given a closer DNA end match to TRBJ2-7. Germline V gene data show CDR1 as MNHEY and CDR2 as SMNVEV (reference sequence). The CDR3 has 12 amino acids. The DNA of the CDR3 is TGTGCCAGCAGAAAAATTGGTTACGAGCAGTACTTC. Protein: CASRKIGYEQYF.

As for this clonotype: One end of the junction varies from germline; a read error may be responsible. The chain has TRBV10-1 and TRBJ2-4; 7 bases fit TRBD1. This CDR3 contains 14 residues. CDR1 is WNHNN and CDR2 is SYGVQD in the germline V gene (reference sequence). The DNA for the CDR3 is TGCGGCGGCAGGGGGTTGTGTAGCACAGACATGCAGTACTTC. Protein product: CGGRGLCSTDMQYF.

This clonotype was detected only a few times. The chain combines TRBV4-1 with TRBJ2-3; TRBD1 matches at 9 bases. The CDR3 extends over 18 amino acids. Germline values: CDR1 MGHRA, CDR2 YSYEKL. V gave up 3 bases and J gave up 6 bases; unmatched junction bases: 16. The CDR3 DNA follows: TGCGCCAGCAGCCAGAGGACCCCGACAGGGGGTTTTGTCGATACGCAGTATTTT. Protein: CASSQRTPTGGFVDTQYF.

Notes on this clonotype: One junction end disagrees with the germline gene, perhaps due to a read error. This chain links TRBV6-1 with TRBJ2-2, with D perhaps TRBD1 (6 bases). Germline lookup yields CDR1 MNHNS and CDR2 SASEGT. The CDR3 runs to 14 residues. Here the CDR3 reads CASSQGTRTDEQFF. Written as DNA, the CDR3 is TGTGCCAGCAGTCAGGGTACAAGGACAGATGAGCAGTTTTTT.